A few counts support the clone carrying this T cell receptor (beta chain). Its target is unknown. This specimen belongs to a study of shared clonotypes between healthy human individuals. On the study more broadly: With ages of 18 to 49, the donors were a couple of women and three men. The study used three CD4 naive, three CD4 memory, two CD8 naive and one CD8 memory plate per donor. General study results and limits: Rarefaction showed that sequencing of sorted subsets was incomplete (despite large depth). The represented genetic and exposure-history diversity was limited by the small number of donors.

Profiled with immunoSEQ multiplex PCR; TCRdb holds only in-frame clones, not every one. The table records about 2.1 million clones, 90% to 95% of them present only once. Germline-derived CDR1 and CDR2 are SEHNR and FQNEAQ (reference sequence). The CDR3 extends over 14 amino acids. V was clipped by 4 bases and J by 1 base, with 10 bases between them. Naive CD8 cells lacked CD45RO and underwent positive selection for CCR7, leaving out terminally differentiated effector memory CD45RA+ cells. Sequenced input: naive CD8+ T cells from PBMCs. This chain joins TRBV7-9 and TRBJ1-1, with unresolved D. This clonotype was obtained from a man aged 18 to 29 in good health. Some clones in this sample may be carry-over from other donors' samples. The CDR3 loop is CASSWIRRNTEAFF. The CDR3, as DNA: TGTGCCAGCAGCTGGATTCGACGGAACACTGAAGCTTTCTTT.